This TCR beta chain was identified in a study of T-cell reconstitution after alpha-beta-depleted transplantation in children. V shed 0 bases and J 4 bases; nucleotides not matched to a gene: 7. From germline, CDR1 is DFQATT and CDR2 SNEGSKA (reference sequence). The CDR3 covers 17 residues. The TCRbeta library incorporated unique molecular identifiers. From the PCR reads, TCRdb called clonotypes with MiXCR, one entry per CDR3 protein. The data hold almost 500,000 distinct CDR3 sequences, with about 11% observed a single time. The table lists this clonotype with many counts. The receptor's source is a child aged 2-15 years with inherited bone marrow failure, due to receive a stem cell transplant. Sequencing used PBMCs, obtained before TCRalphabeta/CD19-depleted stem cell transplant. The gene calls are TRBV20-1 and TRBJ2-1; 12 bases align to TRBD2. The CDR3 loop reads CSARDWYGLAGYNEQFF. In DNA, the CDR3 is TGCAGTGCTAGAGACTGGTACGGACTAGCGGGATACAATGAGCAGTTCTTC.